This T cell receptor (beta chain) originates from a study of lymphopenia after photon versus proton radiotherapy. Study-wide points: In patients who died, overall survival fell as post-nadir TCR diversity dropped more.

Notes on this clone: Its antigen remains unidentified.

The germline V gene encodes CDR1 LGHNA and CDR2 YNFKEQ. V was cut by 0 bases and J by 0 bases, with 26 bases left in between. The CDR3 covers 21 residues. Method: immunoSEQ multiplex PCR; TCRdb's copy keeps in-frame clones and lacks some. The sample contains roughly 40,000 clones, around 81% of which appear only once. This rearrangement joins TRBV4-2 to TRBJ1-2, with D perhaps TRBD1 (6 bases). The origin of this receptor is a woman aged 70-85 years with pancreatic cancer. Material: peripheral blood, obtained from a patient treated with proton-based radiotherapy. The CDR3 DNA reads TGTGCCAGCAGCCAAGATTGGAGGAGGGACACTCCACCTGGGGCTAACTATGGCTACACCTTC. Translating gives CASSQDWRRDTPPGANYGYTF.